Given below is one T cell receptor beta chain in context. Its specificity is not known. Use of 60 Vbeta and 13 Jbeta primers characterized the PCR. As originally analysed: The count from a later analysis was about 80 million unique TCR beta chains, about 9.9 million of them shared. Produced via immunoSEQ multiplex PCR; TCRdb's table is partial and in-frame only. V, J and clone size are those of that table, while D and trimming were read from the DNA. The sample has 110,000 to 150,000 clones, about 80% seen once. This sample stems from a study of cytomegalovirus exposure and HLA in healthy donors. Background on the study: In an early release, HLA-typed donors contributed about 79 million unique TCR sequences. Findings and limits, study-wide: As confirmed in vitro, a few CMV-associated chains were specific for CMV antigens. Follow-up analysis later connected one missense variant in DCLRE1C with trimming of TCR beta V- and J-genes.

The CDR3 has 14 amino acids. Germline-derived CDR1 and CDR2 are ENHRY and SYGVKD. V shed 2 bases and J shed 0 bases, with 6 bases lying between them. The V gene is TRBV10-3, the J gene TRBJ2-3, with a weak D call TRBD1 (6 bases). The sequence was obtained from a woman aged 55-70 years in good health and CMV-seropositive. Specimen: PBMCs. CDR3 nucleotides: TGTGCCATCAGTGAGAGGGGGAGCACAGATACGCAGTATTTT. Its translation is CAISERGSTDTQYF.